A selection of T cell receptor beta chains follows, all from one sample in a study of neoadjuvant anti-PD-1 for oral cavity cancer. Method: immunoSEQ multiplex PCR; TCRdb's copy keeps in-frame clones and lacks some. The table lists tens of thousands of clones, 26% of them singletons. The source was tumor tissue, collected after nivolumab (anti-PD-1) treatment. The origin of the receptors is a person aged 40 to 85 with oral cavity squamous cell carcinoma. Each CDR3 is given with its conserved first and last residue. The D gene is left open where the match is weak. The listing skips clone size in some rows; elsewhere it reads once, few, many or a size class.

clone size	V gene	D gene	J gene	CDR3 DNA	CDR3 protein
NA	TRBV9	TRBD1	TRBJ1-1	TGTGCCAGCAGCCTTCAGGGGGGGACTCAGGAAGCTTTCTTT	CASSLQGGTQEAFF
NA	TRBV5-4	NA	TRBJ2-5	TGTGCCAGCAGCCTACAGCGACAGAATAAAGAGACCCAGTACTTC	CASSLQRQNKETQYF
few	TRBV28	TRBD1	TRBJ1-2	TGTGCCAGCAGTTTCTGGACAGGGTCTGGCTACACCTTC	CASSFWTGSGYTF
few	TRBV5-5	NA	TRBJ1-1	TGTGCCAGCAGCGAACAGGGAGACACTGAAGCTTTCTTT	CASSEQGDTEAFF
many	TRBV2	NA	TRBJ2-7	TGTGCCAGCCAAAAGCAGACAGGCGGCAACGAGCAGTACTTC	CASQKQTGGNEQYF
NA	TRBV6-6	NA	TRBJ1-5	TGTGCCAGCAAACAAGGCGGGCAGATCAATCAGCCCCAGCATTTT	CASKQGGQINQPQHF
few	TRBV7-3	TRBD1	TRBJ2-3	TGTGCCAGCAGCCCCGGGACAGGGAACACAGATACGCAGTATTTT	CASSPGTGNTDTQYF
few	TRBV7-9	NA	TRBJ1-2	TGTGCCAGCAGCTTAGGGCTCCGACAGCAAGAATACACCTTC	CASSLGLRQQEYTF
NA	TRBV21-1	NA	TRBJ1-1	TGTGCCAGCAGGGACTTAACAGGGCGGACTGAAGCTTTCTTT	CASRDLTGRTEAFF
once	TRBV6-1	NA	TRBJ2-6	TGTGCCAGCAGTTCCCTTACTGGGGCCAACGTCCTGACTTTC	CASSSLTGANVLTF
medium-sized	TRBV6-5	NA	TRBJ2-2	TGTGCCAGCAGTTATGGGATCACCGGGGAGCTGTTTTTT	CASSYGITGELFF
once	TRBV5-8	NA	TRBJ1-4	TGTGCCAGCAGCGTACACCCGGGCCTTGGTAAAAAACTGTTTTTT	CASSVHPGLGKKLFF
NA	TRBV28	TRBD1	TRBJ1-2	TGTGCCAGCAGTTCCGAGACGCGAGGGGGCTGGATAGTGGGCTACACCTTC	CASSSETRGGWIVGYTF
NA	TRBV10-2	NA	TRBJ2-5	TGCGCCAGCAAAGGGGAGACAGAGACCCAGTACTTC	CASKGETETQYF
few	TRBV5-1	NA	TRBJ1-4	TGCGCCAGCGGGGAGGCAACTAATGAAAAACTGTTTTTT	CASGEATNEKLFF
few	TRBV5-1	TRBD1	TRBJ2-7	TGCGCCAGCAGCCTCCGACAGGGCTACGAGCAGTACTTC	CASSLRQGYEQYF
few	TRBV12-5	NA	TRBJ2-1	TGTGCTAGTGGTTTGAGATATAAAGGGCAGTTCTTC	CASGLRYKGQFF
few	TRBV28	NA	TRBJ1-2	TGTGCCAGCAGTTTGGGCAGGGGCGGCTATGGCTACACCTTC	CASSLGRGGYGYTF
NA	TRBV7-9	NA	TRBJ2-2	TGTGCCAGCAGCTCCCTTCGATTTAACAGGCGGACCGGGGAGCTGTTTTTT	CASSSLRFNRRTGELFF
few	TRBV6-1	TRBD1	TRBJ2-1	TGTGCCAGCAGGAGGACAGGTTCCTACAATGAGCAGTTCTTC	CASRRTGSYNEQFF
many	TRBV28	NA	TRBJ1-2	TGTGCCAGCAGTTTGGAGGGGGTGCATGGCTACACCTTC	CASSLEGVHGYTF
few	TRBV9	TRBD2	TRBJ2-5	TGTGCCAGCACTATGACGGGGGGTCAAGAGACCCAGTACTTC	CASTMTGGQETQYF
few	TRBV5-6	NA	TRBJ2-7	TGTGCCAGCAGCTTGGACAGTTTCTACGAGCAGTACTTC	CASSLDSFYEQYF
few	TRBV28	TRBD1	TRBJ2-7	TGTGCCAGCAGTCCCTGGGACAGGGGTTCCTCCTACGAGCAGTACTTC	CASSPWDRGSSYEQYF
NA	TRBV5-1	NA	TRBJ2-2	TGCGCCAGCAGCTTTAGCCCTTTCGGACAGTTCACCGGGGAGCTGTTTTTT	CASSFSPFGQFTGELFF
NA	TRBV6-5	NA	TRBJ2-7	TGTGCCAGCAGGGAGGTCTACGAGCAGTACTTC	CASREVYEQYF
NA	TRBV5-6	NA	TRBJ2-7	TGTGCCAGCAGCTTGGGCAATTCCTACGAGCAGTACTTC	CASSLGNSYEQYF
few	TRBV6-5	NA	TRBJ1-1	TGTGCCAGCAGTCACGGGACCCCAGGTACTGAAGCTTTCTTT	CASSHGTPGTEAFF
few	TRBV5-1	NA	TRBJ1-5	TGCGCCAGCAGCCCGGACAGCCCACGGCAGCCCCAGCATTTT	CASSPDSPRQPQHF
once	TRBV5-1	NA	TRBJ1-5	TGCGCCAGCAGCTTGCTGGGCGGCAATCAGCCCCAGCATTTT	CASSLLGGNQPQHF
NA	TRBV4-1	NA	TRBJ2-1	TGCGCCAGCAGCCAAGATTATCCAGGCAACAATGAGCAGTTCTTC	CASSQDYPGNNEQFF
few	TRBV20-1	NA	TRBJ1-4	TGCAGTGCCGGGGAGAGGGAAAAACTGTTTTTT	CSAGEREKLFF
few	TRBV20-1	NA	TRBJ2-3	TGCAGTGCTAGAGGTTGGGATACGCAGTATTTT	CSARGWDTQYF
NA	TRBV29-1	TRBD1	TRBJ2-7	TGCAGCGTACGACAGGGTAGGTCATACGAGCAGTACTTC	CSVRQGRSYEQYF
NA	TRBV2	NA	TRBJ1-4	TGTGCCAGCAGTGGGACGCGTGCAACTAATGAAAAACTGTTTTTT	CASSGTRATNEKLFF
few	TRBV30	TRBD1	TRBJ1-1	TGTGCCTGGTGGGCAGGGGGCAAAGGTGAAGCTTTCTTT	CAWWAGGKGEAFF
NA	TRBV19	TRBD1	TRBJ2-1	TGTGCCAGCGGACAGGGATACAATGAGCAGTTCTTC	CASGQGYNEQFF
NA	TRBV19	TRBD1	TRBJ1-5	TGTGCCAGTAGCGGGACAGTCAATCAGCCCCAGCATTTT	CASSGTVNQPQHF
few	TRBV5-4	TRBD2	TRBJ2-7	TGTGCCAGCAGCTCAACTAGCGGGACCCATTACGAGCAGTACTTC	CASSSTSGTHYEQYF
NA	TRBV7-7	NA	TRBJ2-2	TGTGCCACCCGCTGGATCTCAGCGAACACCGGGGAGCTGTTTTTT	CATRWISANTGELFF
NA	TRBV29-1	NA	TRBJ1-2	TGCAGCGTTGAAGATCTGGACAGAAGGTATGGCTACACCTTC	CSVEDLDRRYGYTF
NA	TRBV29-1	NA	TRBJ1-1	TGCAGCGGAATCCAGGGCCAGAACACTGAAGCTTTCTTT	CSGIQGQNTEAFF
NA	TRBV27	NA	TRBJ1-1	TGTGCCAGCAGTTTATACAGGGTAAACACTGAAGCTTTCTTT	CASSLYRVNTEAFF
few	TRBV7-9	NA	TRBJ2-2	TGTGCCAGCAGCTTAATCGGCGGGGGGGAGCTGTTTTTT	CASSLIGGGELFF
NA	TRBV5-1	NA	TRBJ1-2	TGCGCCAGCAGCCACCCGGCCGATTATGGCTACACCTTC	CASSHPADYGYTF
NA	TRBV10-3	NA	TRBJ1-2	TGTGCCATCACGCACCAGGGAAAGGGGTCTAACTATGGCTACACCTTC	CAITHQGKGSNYGYTF
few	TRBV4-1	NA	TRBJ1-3	TGCGCCAGCAGCCAAGAGAGGGCGGGGACGCTCTCTGGAAACACCATATATTTT	CASSQERAGTLSGNTIYF
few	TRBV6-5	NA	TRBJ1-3	TGTGCCAGCAGTTATTCGCAGGACTTTGGAAACACCATATATTTT	CASSYSQDFGNTIYF
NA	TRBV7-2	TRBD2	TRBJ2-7	TGTGCCAGCAGCTTAGTTAGCGGGTCGGGCGAGCAGTACTTC	CASSLVSGSGEQYF
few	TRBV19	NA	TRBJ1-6	TGTGCCAGCCGGGGGTATAATTCACCCCTCCACTTT	CASRGYNSPLHF
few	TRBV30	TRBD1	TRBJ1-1	TGTGCCTGGGGGAGGGGGACAGTGAGGAACACTGAAGCTTTCTTT	CAWGRGTVRNTEAFF
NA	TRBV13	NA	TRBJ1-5	TGTGCCAGCAGCTTTAACGGAAATCAGCCCCAGCATTTT	CASSFNGNQPQHF
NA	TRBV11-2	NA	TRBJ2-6	TGTGCCAGCAGGAGGTTTGGGGCCAACGTCCTGACTTTC	CASRRFGANVLTF